A single sample gave rise to the 24 T cell receptor beta chains below, sequenced in a study of graft-versus-host responses after intestinal transplantation. Profiling relied on immunoSEQ multiplex PCR, and the TCRdb table lists in-frame clones only, not all of them. This table holds some 100,000 clones, roughly 90% found once. These TCRs' antigens remain unknown. The specimen comprised unstimulated CD4+ T cells sorted from spleen or lymph node cells, sampled before transplant. The receptors derive from a human donor who was the organ donor for an intestinal transplant.

CDR3 protein: CASSIAGVPRSSGANVLTF. The CDR3 region has the DNA TGTGCCAGCAGCATAGCTGGGGTTCCCCGTTCCTCTGGGGCCAACGTCCTGACTTTC. The J gene is TRBJ2-6, the V gene TRBV21-1. TRBV21-1 is a known pseudogene. This CDR3 has 19 residues.

V and J are TRBV29-1 and TRBJ1-2; D may be TRBD1 (6 bases). The V and J ends lost 3 bases and 5 bases respectively, with 10 bases between them. The V gene's germline CDR1 is SQVTM and CDR2 ANQGSEA. This CDR3 is 12 amino acids long. CDR3 in amino acids: CSVDPGVYGYTF. CDR3 coding DNA: TGCAGCGTTGACCCAGGGGTTTATGGCTACACCTTC.

This sequence joins TRBV20-1 and TRBJ2-5, with D hard to call. V gave up 0 bases and J gave up 5 bases, with 4 bases separating them. The germline V gene has CDR1 DFQATT and CDR2 SNEGSKA (reference sequence). CDR3 length equals 11 residues. The CDR3 nucleotides read TGCAGTGCTAGAGATGCCGAGACCCAGTACTTC. This sequence encodes CSARDAETQYF.

The chain is built from TRBV19 and TRBJ1-6, with a weak D call TRBD1 (5 bases). The CDR3 covers 15 residues. The ends were cut back, 5 bases at V and 7 bases at J, with 15 bases in the middle. Germline values: CDR1 LNHDA, CDR2 SQIVND (reference sequence). Written as DNA, the CDR3 is TGTGCCAGTAGTTATCAAGCAGGGTCGAATTCACCCCTCCACTTT. It is translated as CASSYQAGSNSPLHF.

The chain recombines TRBV6-1 with TRBJ1-6; D is uncertain. Germline V gives CDR1 MNHNS, CDR2 SASEGT. The CDR3 runs to 16 residues. Trimming pared 3 bases from V and 7 bases from J, leaving 16 bases between. The CDR3 nucleotides read TGTGCCAGCAGTGATAACGTTCAGGTTCGCAATTCACCCCTCCACTTT. Translated, it gives CASSDNVQVRNSPLHF.

DNA for the CDR3: TGTGCCAGTAGTATGAGGGAAGGGACCGGGGAGCTGTTTTTT. Translated: CASSMREGTGELFF. This chain connects TRBV19 to TRBJ2-2; weak D call: TRBD2 (5 bases). Germline values: CDR1 LNHDA, CDR2 SQIVND (reference sequence). This CDR3 has 14 residues. With 3 bases removed from V and 5 bases from J, the gap between germline ends came to 10 bases. Combining the CDR3 with reference TRBV19 and TRBJ2-2 gives the whole variable domain DGGITQSPKYLFRKEGQNVTLSCEQNLNHDAMYWYRQDPGQGLRLIYYSQIVNDFQKGDIAEGYSVSREKKESFPLTVTSAQKNPTAFYLCASSMREGTGELFFGEGSRLTVL.

The V call is TRBV10-3, the J call TRBJ2-2; no clear D. Trimming pared 8 bases from V and 0 bases from J, leaving 4 bases between. Germline lookup yields CDR1 ENHRY and CDR2 SYGVKD. The CDR3 runs 12 residues. The CDR3 DNA sequence: TGTGCCATCTGGGCGAACACCGGGGAGCTGTTTTTT. Translating it yields CAIWANTGELFF.

About this clone itself: Germline is not matched at one junction end, which may reflect a read error. This chain connects TRBV6-6 to TRBJ1-6, with D uncertain. CDR3 length: 13 residues. Germline CDR1 reads MNHNY; CDR2 reads SVGAGI (reference sequence). The CDR3 DNA reads TGTGCCAGCAGTAACTCACCCGAGAGGGTCCTCCACTTT. This codes for CASSNSPERVLHF.

This clone showed up just a few times. The V and J genes are TRBV19 and TRBJ1-5, with 7 bases fitting TRBD1. The CDR3 consists of 14 residues. After removal of 7 bases from V and 2 bases from J, the junction contained 5 bases not matched to a gene. Germline V gives CDR1 LNHDA, CDR2 SQIVND (reference sequence). The CDR3 sequence is CASKAGTGNQPQHF. CDR3 nucleotide sequence: TGTGCCAGTAAAGCCGGGACAGGCAATCAGCCCCAGCATTTT.

About this clone itself: This sample also contains other DNA sequences that code for the same CDR3. J is TRBJ2-5 and V is TRBV11-1; D gene unclear. The germline V gene has CDR1 SGHAT and CDR2 FQDESV (reference sequence). CDR3 size: 11 residues. Trimming shortened V by 1 base and J by 4 bases, and 1 base separated the two germline ends. The CDR3 coding sequence is TGTGCCAGCAGCTTAGGAGAGACCCAGTACTTC. Its protein is CASSLGETQYF. Filled out from reference TRBV11-1 and TRBJ2-5, the complete variable domain reads EAEVAQSPRYKITEKSQAVAFWCDPISGHATLYWYRQILGQGPELLVQFQDESVVDDSQLPKDRFSAERLKGVDSTLKIQPAELGDSAMYLCASSLGETQYFGPGTRLLVL.

The rearrangement uses TRBV10-3 and TRBJ2-7; TRBD1 is a possible D gene (8 bases). The CDR3 sequence is 16 residues long. CDR1 is ENHRY, CDR2 SYGVKD, per germline. The V gene lost 1 base and the J gene lost 6 bases, with 19 bases spanning the gap. The CDR3 is CAISEFSAQGEGEQYF. Written as DNA, the CDR3 is TGTGCCATCAGTGAGTTTAGCGCACAGGGGGAGGGCGAGCAGTACTTC.

This chain uses TRBV5-6 with TRBJ2-7; 7 nucleotides match TRBD1. The CDR3 consists of 17 residues. Trimming took 4 bases from V and 6 from J; bases not matched to a gene: 19. The germline CDR1 and CDR2 sequences are SGHDT and YYEEEE. CDR3 sequence reads: CASSRSRRQGFLGEQYF. Written as DNA, the CDR3 is TGTGCCAGCAGCCGAAGCCGCCGACAGGGATTCCTTGGCGAGCAGTACTTC.

The rearrangement joins TRBV19 to TRBJ2-7; D is perhaps TRBD2 (6 bases). Germline loops: CDR1 LNHDA, CDR2 SQIVND (reference sequence). V was clipped by 6 bases and J by 5 bases, with 8 bases between them. The CDR3 runs 11 residues. Here the CDR3 reads CASRTGDEQYF. Here the CDR3 DNA reads TGTGCCAGTAGAACGGGGGACGAGCAGTACTTC.

V and J are TRBV14 and TRBJ2-7, with D perhaps given as TRBD1 or TRBD2 (5 bases each). V was clipped by 1 base and J by 0 bases, with 13 bases between them. The CDR3 spans 16 residues. The germline V gene has CDR1 SGHDN and CDR2 FVKESK. CDR3 in DNA: TGTGCCAGCAGCCAAGGGGACGTTTTGAGCTCCTACGAGCAGTACTTC. Amino acids: CASSQGDVLSSYEQYF.

CDR3 residues: CASSLYLQPQHF. CDR3 in DNA: TGTGCCAGCAGCTTATATCTTCAGCCCCAGCATTTT. V and J are TRBV7-2 and TRBJ1-5; D gene ambiguous. This CDR3 comprises 12 residues. Germline CDR1 SGHTA, CDR2 FQGNSA. Trimming left V 2 bases short and J 6 bases short, with 5 bases between.

V usage is TRBV4-1 and J usage is TRBJ2-7, with TRBD1 matching over 8 bases. Germline V gene lookup returns CDR1 MGHRA and CDR2 YSYEKL. This CDR3 has 14 amino acids. The J segment lost 6 bases and the V segment lost 1 base, leaving 5 bases of the junction unmatched. The CDR3 sequence is CASSQVDRGREQYF. The CDR3 nucleotides are TGCGCCAGCAGCCAAGTTGACAGGGGTCGCGAGCAGTACTTC.

The V gene is TRBV5-1, the J gene TRBJ1-1, with no clear D. This CDR3 contains 14 residues. The germline V gene has CDR1 SGHRS and CDR2 YFSETQ. The V end was cut by 0 bases, the J end by 2 bases, with 8 bases between. CDR3 sequence (DNA): TGCGCCAGCAGCTTGGAGTATACCAACACTGAAGCTTTCTTT. It translates to CASSLEYTNTEAFF.

The chain joins TRBV4-2 to TRBJ2-2, with 7 positions matching TRBD2. CDR1 and CDR2 from the germline V gene are LGHNA and YNFKEQ. The CDR3 consists of 16 residues. J lost 3 bases, V lost 1 base, and 5 bases had no gene match. CDR3 sequence reads: CASSQVGGEDTGELFF. The CDR3 DNA reads TGTGCCAGCAGCCAAGTGGGGGGGGAAGACACCGGGGAGCTGTTTTTT.

V is TRBV7-2 and J is TRBJ2-2, with unresolved D. Between the trimmed V and J ends, which lost 3 bases and 0 bases, there was a span of 2 bases. The CDR3 is 13 amino acids. Germline lookup yields CDR1 SGHTA and CDR2 FQGNSA. The CDR3 spells CASSFPNTGELFF. CDR3 nucleotide sequence: TGTGCCAGCAGCTTTCCGAACACCGGGGAGCTGTTTTTT.

This clone was detected a few times. The J gene is TRBJ1-1, the V gene TRBV6-5; 8 bases agree with TRBD1. Germline values: CDR1 MNHEY, CDR2 SVGAGI. The junction had 2 bases not matched to a gene; V was cut back by 1 base and J by 4 bases. CDR3 length: 14 residues. The CDR3, as DNA: TGTGCCAGCAGTTACTTAACAGGGGGCACTGAAGCTTTCTTT. This codes for CASSYLTGGTEAFF.

The chain combines TRBV5-4 with TRBJ2-2; weak D call: TRBD2 (6 bases). Germline assignment: CDR1 SGHNT and CDR2 YYREEE (reference sequence). The ends were cut back, 4 bases at V and 1 base at J, with 11 bases in the middle. This CDR3 region has 15 residues. The CDR3 reads CASSPTGGNTGELFF. The CDR3 DNA sequence: TGTGCCAGCAGCCCTACCGGGGGGAACACCGGGGAGCTGTTTTTT.

V and J are TRBV18 and TRBJ1-4, with unresolved D. Germline values: CDR1 KGHSH, CDR2 LQKENI. The CDR3 totals 13 residues. Trimming took off 2 bases at V and 8 bases at J, with 9 bases between the two ends. The CDR3 here is CASSPGQGEKLFF. CDR3 in DNA: TGTGCCAGCTCACCAGGGCAAGGGGAAAAACTGTTTTTT.

The chain couples TRBV30 to TRBJ2-2; the match to TRBD1 covers 8 bases. CDR1 and CDR2 (germline): GTSNPN, SVGIG (reference sequence). The trim removed 8 bases at V and 6 bases at J, leaving 8 bases unmatched. This CDR3 has 13 amino acids. The CDR3 region has the DNA TGTGCCCGGAAAGGACAGGGCGCCGGGGAGCTGTTTTTT. It codes for CARKGQGAGELFF.

V is TRBV19 and J is TRBJ1-5; D might be TRBD1 (5 bases). CDR3 length equals 14 residues. Trimming stripped 7 bases from V and 8 bases from J, with 18 bases between. The germline V gene has CDR1 LNHDA and CDR2 SQIVND (reference sequence). The CDR3 here is CASTGRRGAEPQHF. The CDR3 DNA sequence: TGTGCCAGTACCGGAAGGAGGGGAGCGGAGCCCCAGCATTTT.